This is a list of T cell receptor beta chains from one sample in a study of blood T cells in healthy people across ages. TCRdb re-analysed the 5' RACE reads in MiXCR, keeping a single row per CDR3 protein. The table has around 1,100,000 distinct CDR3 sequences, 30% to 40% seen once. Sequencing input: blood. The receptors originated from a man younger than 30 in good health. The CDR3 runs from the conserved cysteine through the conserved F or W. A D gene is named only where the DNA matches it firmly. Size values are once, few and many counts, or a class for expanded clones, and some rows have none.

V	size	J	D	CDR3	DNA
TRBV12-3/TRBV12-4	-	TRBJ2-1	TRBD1	CASTPGQGKNEQFF	TGTGCCAGCACACCCGGACAGGGTAAGAATGAGCAGTTCTTC
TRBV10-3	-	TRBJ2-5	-	CAISESSGVETQYF	TGTGCCATCAGTGAGTCGTCAGGGGTGGAGACCCAGTACTTC
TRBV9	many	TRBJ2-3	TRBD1	CASSVAAGQAADTQYF	TGTGCCAGCAGCGTAGCAGCCGGACAGGCAGCAGATACGCAGTATTTT
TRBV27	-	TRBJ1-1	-	CASSSPLGRPMNTEAFF	TGTGCCAGCAGTTCACCGTTGGGCCGACCCATGAACACTGAAGCTTTCTTT
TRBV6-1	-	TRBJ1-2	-	CASSDMYGYTF	TGTGCCAGCAGTGACATGTATGGCTACACCTTC
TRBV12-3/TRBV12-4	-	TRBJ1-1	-	CASKGLNTEAFF	TGTGCCAGCAAGGGGTTGAACACTGAAGCTTTCTTT
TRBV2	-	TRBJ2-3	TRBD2	CASSGIAGGDTQYF	TGTGCCAGCAGTGGGATAGCGGGGGGGGATACGCAGTATTTT
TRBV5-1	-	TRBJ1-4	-	CASSVEFREKLFF	TGCGCCAGCAGCGTGGAATTTCGGGAAAAACTGTTTTTT
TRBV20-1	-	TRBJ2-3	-	CSAGTQYF	TGCAGTGCGGGGACGCAGTATTTT
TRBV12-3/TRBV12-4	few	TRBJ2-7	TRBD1	CASSAGTVYEQYF	TGTGCCAGCAGCGCCGGGACAGTATACGAGCAGTACTTC
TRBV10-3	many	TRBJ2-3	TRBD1	CAISGDRGSRDTQYF	TGTGCCATCAGTGGGGACAGGGGATCACGAGATACGCAGTATTTT
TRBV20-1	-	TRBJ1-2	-	CSARDFPGSPNYGYTF	TGCAGTGCTAGAGATTTTCCGGGGTCGCCCAACTATGGCTACACCTTC
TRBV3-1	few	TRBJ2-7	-	CASSQDNPGANYEQYF	TGTGCCAGCAGCCAAGATAACCCAGGAGCCAACTACGAGCAGTACTTC
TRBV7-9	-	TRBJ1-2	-	CATDRRHYGYTF	TGTGCCACCGACCGACGCCACTATGGCTACACCTTC
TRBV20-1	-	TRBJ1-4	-	CSAPPLAQGNEKLFF	TGCAGTGCCCCTCCTCTCGCGCAGGGAAATGAAAAACTGTTTTTT
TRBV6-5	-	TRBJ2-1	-	CASSFNGGDEQFF	TGTGCCAGCAGTTTTAATGGGGGCGATGAGCAGTTCTTC
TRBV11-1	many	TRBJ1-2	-	CASSLGLTGGYTF	TGTGCCAGCAGCTTAGGCTTGACTGGTGGCTACACCTTC
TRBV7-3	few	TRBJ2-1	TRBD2	CASSLSGGGSYNEQFF	TGTGCCAGCAGCTTAAGTGGCGGGGGGTCCTACAATGAGCAGTTCTTC
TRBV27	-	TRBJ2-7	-	CASSFSHRTAPYEQYF	TGTGCCAGCAGTTTTTCACACCGGACGGCCCCCTACGAGCAGTACTTC
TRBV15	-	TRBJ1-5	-	CATQDAKGGSNQPQHF	TGTGCCACCCAAGACGCCAAGGGGGGTAGCAATCAGCCCCAGCATTTT
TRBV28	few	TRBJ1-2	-	CASTSGGSVGYTF	TGTGCCAGCACCTCGGGCGGATCTGTTGGCTACACCTTC
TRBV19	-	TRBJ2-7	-	CASSRAAPYEQYF	TGTGCCAGTAGTAGGGCGGCTCCCTACGAGCAGTACTTC
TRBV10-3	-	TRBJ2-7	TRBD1	CAISVGTGDSYEQYF	TGTGCCATCAGTGTAGGGACAGGGGACTCCTACGAGCAGTACTTC
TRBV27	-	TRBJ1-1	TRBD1	CASSDPGTGTRTEAFF	TGTGCCAGCAGTGACCCCGGGACAGGGACGAGGACTGAAGCTTTCTTT
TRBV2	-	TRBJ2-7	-	CASSSLYNEQYF	TGTGCCAGCAGTTCACTCTACAATGAGCAGTACTTC
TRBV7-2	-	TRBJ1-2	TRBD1	CASSFTGGPPNYGYTF	TGTGCCAGCAGCTTTACAGGGGGCCCCCCTAACTATGGCTACACCTTC
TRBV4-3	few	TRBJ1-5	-	CASSQGWRNQPQHF	TGCGCCAGCAGCCAAGGATGGCGAAATCAGCCCCAGCATTTT
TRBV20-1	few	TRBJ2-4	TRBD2	CSARDLRLAGDLAKNIQYF	TGCAGTGCTAGAGATCTTCGGCTAGCGGGGGACCTGGCCAAAAACATTCAGTACTTC
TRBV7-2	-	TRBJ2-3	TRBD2	CASKGPRGGRPYF	TGTGCCAGCAAAGGTCCGCGGGGGGGACGTCCGTATTTT
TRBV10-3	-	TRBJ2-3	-	CAISGSGADSTDTQYF	TGTGCCATCAGTGGGTCAGGAGCGGACAGCACAGATACGCAGTATTTT
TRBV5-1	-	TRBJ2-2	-	CASSKAGNTGELFF	TGCGCCAGCAGCAAGGCAGGGAACACCGGGGAGCTGTTTTTT
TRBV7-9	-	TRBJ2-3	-	CASSPKTRLTDTQYF	TGTGCCAGCAGCCCAAAGACTCGACTCACAGATACGCAGTATTTT
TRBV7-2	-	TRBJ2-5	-	CASSLRDGNYNEQYF	TGTGCCAGCAGCTTAAGGGACGGAAACTACAATGAGCAGTACTTC
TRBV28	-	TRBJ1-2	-	CASSLYRVYTF	TGTGCCAGCAGTTTATATCGGGTCTACACCTTC
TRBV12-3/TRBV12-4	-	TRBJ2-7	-	CASRTTPSLSYEQYF	TGTGCCAGCAGGACGACACCATCCCTCTCCTACGAGCAGTACTTC
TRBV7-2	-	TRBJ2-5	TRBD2	CASSLVGSGVEQYF	TGTGCCAGCAGCTTAGTGGGTAGCGGGGTTGAGCAGTACTTC
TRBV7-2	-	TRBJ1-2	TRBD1	CASTLGQAIYGYTF	TGTGCCAGCACCCTCGGACAGGCCATCTATGGCTACACCTTC
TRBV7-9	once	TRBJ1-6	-	CASSLEGRINSPLHF	TGTGCCAGCAGCTTAGAGGGAAGGATAAATTCACCCCTCCACTTT
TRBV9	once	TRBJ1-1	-	CASSPTVSPEAFF	TGTGCCAGCAGCCCAACAGTGTCCCCTGAAGCTTTCTTT
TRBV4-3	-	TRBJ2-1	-	CASSQEQAGVYNEQFF	TGCGCCAGCAGCCAAGAACAGGCAGGGGTCTACAATGAGCAGTTCTTC
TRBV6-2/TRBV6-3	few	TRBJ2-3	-	CASSYSTAGDGTDTQYF	TGTGCCAGCAGTTACTCTACTGCTGGGGATGGCACAGATACGCAGTATTTT
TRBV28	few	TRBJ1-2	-	CASSLSPTANYGYTF	TGTGCCAGCAGTTTATCCCCGACAGCTAACTATGGCTACACCTTC
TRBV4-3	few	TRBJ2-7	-	CASRTQDLSYEQYF	TGCGCCAGCAGGACCCAGGATCTATCCTACGAGCAGTACTTC
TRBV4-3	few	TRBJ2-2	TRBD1	CASSLGTGEDTGELFF	TGCGCCAGCAGCTTAGGGACAGGAGAGGACACCGGGGAGCTGTTTTTT
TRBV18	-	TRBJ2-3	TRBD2	CASLSGLARLADTQYF	TGTGCCAGCCTATCGGGACTAGCGAGGCTGGCAGATACGCAGTATTTT
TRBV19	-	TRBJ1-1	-	CASISGHTEAFF	TGTGCCAGTATATCAGGGCACACTGAAGCTTTCTTT
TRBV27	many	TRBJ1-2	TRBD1	CASSLFPRQGSGYTF	TGTGCCAGCAGTTTATTTCCCAGACAGGGAAGTGGCTACACCTTC
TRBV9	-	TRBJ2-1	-	CASSVVEGKGYNEQFF	TGTGCCAGCAGCGTAGTCGAGGGTAAGGGCTACAATGAGCAGTTCTTC
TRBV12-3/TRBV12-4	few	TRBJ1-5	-	CASSLAGAPNQPQHF	TGTGCCAGCAGTTTAGCGGGGGCCCCCAATCAGCCCCAGCATTTT
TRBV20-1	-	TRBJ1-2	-	CSATLSGYTF	TGCAGTGCAACTCTTTCCGGCTACACCTTC
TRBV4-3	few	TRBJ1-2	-	CASSQTHRVGGGYTF	TGCGCCAGCAGCCAGACTCACAGGGTAGGAGGTGGCTACACCTTC
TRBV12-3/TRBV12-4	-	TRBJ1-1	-	CASRPGMEMNTEAFF	TGTGCCAGCAGGCCAGGCATGGAGATGAACACTGAAGCTTTCTTT
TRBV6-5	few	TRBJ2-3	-	CASSPTWSSTDTQYF	TGTGCCAGCAGTCCGACGTGGAGCAGCACAGATACGCAGTATTTT
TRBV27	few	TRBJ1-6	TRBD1	CASNDRVGANSPLHF	TGTGCCAGCAATGACAGGGTGGGGGCAAATTCACCCCTCCACTTT
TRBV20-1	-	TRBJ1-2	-	CSARRGRLANYGYTF	TGCAGTGCTAGAAGAGGGCGGCTGGCCAACTATGGCTACACCTTC
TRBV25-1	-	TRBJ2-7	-	CASSPPGTYNEQYF	TGTGCCAGCAGCCCCCCCGGTACCTACAATGAGCAGTACTTC
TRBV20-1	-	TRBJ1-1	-	CSATTGTLNTEAFF	TGCAGTGCCACCACAGGAACTCTGAACACTGAAGCTTTCTTT
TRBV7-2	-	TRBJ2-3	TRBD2	CASSVVGLAGGADTQYF	TGTGCCAGCAGCGTAGTGGGACTAGCGGGGGGCGCAGATACGCAGTATTTT
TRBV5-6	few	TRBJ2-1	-	CASSSNREQFF	TGTGCCAGCAGCTCAAACAGGGAACAGTTCTTC